The 28 T cell receptor beta chains presented below share a single source sample, sequenced in a study of blood T cell repertoires in COVID-19. TCRdb keeps only in-frame clones here, not all; method: immunoSEQ multiplex PCR. The data show roughly 570,000 clones, less than 90% seen once. Sequencing input: peripheral blood. Source of these receptors: a woman in her forties or fifties with COVID-19, enrolled during active disease.

V and J are TRBV12-5 and TRBJ1-2, with a possible D match to TRBD1 (5 bases). The CDR3 loop spans 13 amino acids. V was clipped by 7 bases and J by 5 bases, with 14 bases between them. Germline V CDR1 and CDR2: LGHNT, FRNRAP. CDR3 nucleotides: TGTGCTAGTGCCTCGGGAGGGGTATATGGCTACACCTTC. Amino acid sequence: CASASGGVYGYTF. Drawing the rest from reference TRBV12-5 and TRBJ1-2, the complete variable domain is DARVTQTPRHKVTEMGQEVTMRCQPILGHNTVFWYRQTMMQGLELLAYFRNRAPLDDSGMPKDRFSAEMPDATLATLKIQPSEPRDSAVYFCASASGGVYGYTFGSGTRLTVV.

The rearrangement uses TRBV6-5 and TRBJ2-3; 8 positions agree with TRBD1. The trim removed 5 bases at V and 3 bases at J, leaving 4 bases unmatched. The CDR3 spans 14 residues. Per the germline V gene, CDR1 is MNHEY and CDR2 is SVGAGI. The CDR3 here is CASSKDRATDTQYF. DNA for the CDR3: TGTGCCAGCAGTAAGGACAGGGCTACAGATACGCAGTATTTT.

This chain connects TRBV6-1 to TRBJ1-5, with D uncertain. V was clipped by 2 bases and J by 4 bases, with 15 bases between them. This CDR3 is built from 16 residues. Germline V CDR1 and CDR2: MNHNS, SASEGT. CDR3 DNA sequence: TGTGCCAGCAGTGAAAACGCCCTCGGGAGGAATCAGCCCCAGCATTTT. Its translation is CASSENALGRNQPQHF.

The genes are TRBV9 and TRBJ1-6; weak D call: TRBD1 (5 bases). Between the trimmed V and J ends, which lost 0 bases and 10 bases, there was a span of 8 bases. This CDR3 contains 13 residues. Per the germline V gene, CDR1 is SGDLS and CDR2 is YYNGEE. The CDR3 protein is CASSVDQGSPLHF. CDR3 bases: TGTGCCAGCAGCGTAGATCAGGGATCACCCCTCCACTTT.

The J gene is TRBJ2-5, the V gene TRBV19, with a possible D match to TRBD2 (5 bases). The CDR3 has 13 amino acids. V lost 3 bases to trimming and J lost 0 bases, with 5 bases between them. The germline gives CDR1 LNHDA, CDR2 SQIVND (reference sequence). The CDR3 coding sequence is TGTGCCAGTAGTATCGGGAACCAAGAGACCCAGTACTTC. Protein product: CASSIGNQETQYF.

V usage is TRBV12-3 or TRBV12-4 and J usage is TRBJ2-1, with 8 bases lining up with TRBD1. The CDR3 is 12 residues long. The J segment lost 14 bases and the V segment lost 6 bases, leaving 9 bases of the junction unmatched. The CDR3 loop is CASSRSRGQEFF. The CDR3 DNA follows: TGTGCCAGCAGCCGAAGCAGGGGGCAGGAGTTCTTC.

The chain combines TRBV30 with TRBJ1-1, with 7 bases that match TRBD1. The V gene's germline CDR1 is GTSNPN and CDR2 SVGIG (reference sequence). The CDR3 is 15 residues long. With 1 base clipped from V and 3 bases from J, the junction kept 8 bases outside the gene matches. In DNA, the CDR3 is TGTGCCTGGAGTGCCCTGGACAGGACATACACTGAAGCTTTCTTT. Amino acid sequence: CAWSALDRTYTEAFF.

The chain links TRBV7-7 to TRBJ2-3; 8 bases agree with TRBD2. This CDR3 has 15 residues. Germline V gives CDR1 SSHAT, CDR2 FNYEAQ (reference sequence). Losses at the gene ends were 0 bases for V and 6 bases for J; bases not matched to a gene: 5. The CDR3 loop is CASSLATGGSDTQYF. CDR3 nucleotides: TGTGCCAGCAGCTTAGCGACGGGGGGGTCTGATACGCAGTATTTT.

The chain has TRBV11-1 and TRBJ2-7; 7 nucleotides align to TRBD2. The CDR3 totals 14 residues. Per germline, CDR1 SGHAT and CDR2 FQDESV (reference sequence). The J segment lost 9 bases and the V segment lost 4 bases, leaving 12 bases of the junction unmatched. CDR3 residues: CASSSGTKLKGQYF. The CDR3 nucleotides read TGTGCCAGCAGCTCCGGGACTAAACTAAAGGGGCAGTACTTC. The full variable domain, in which reference TRBV11-1 and TRBJ2-7 provide the parts outside the CDR3, is EAEVAQSPRYKITEKSQAVAFWCDPISGHATLYWYRQILGQGPELLVQFQDESVVDDSQLPKDRFSAERLKGVDSTLKIQPAELGDSAMYLCASSSGTKLKGQYFGPGTRLTVT.

This clone appeared a few times. This rearrangement joins TRBV6-5 to TRBJ1-5; 7 nucleotides match TRBD1. After removal of 6 bases from V and 3 bases from J, the junction contained 5 bases not matched to a gene. CDR1 and CDR2 (germline): MNHEY, SVGAGI. The CDR3 extends over 14 amino acids. The CDR3 sequence: CASRLGQFNQPQHF. CDR3 nucleotides: TGTGCCAGCAGACTGGGACAGTTCAATCAGCCCCAGCATTTT.

The chain couples TRBV7-9 to TRBJ2-5, with 12 bases matching TRBD2. Germline V CDR1 and CDR2: SEHNR, FQNEAQ (reference sequence). V shed 4 bases, J shed 5 bases, and the junction held 11 bases outside the gene matches. The CDR3 consists of 17 residues. The CDR3 protein is CASSYTLAGGPGETQYF. The DNA for the CDR3 is TGTGCCAGCAGCTATACTCTAGCGGGGGGGCCCGGGGAGACCCAGTACTTC.

The chain recombines TRBV7-2 with TRBJ1-2; 7 nucleotides line up with TRBD1. The V gene end was trimmed by 5 bases and the J gene end by 4 bases; junction bases not matched to a gene: 7. The CDR3 covers 14 residues. The germline gives CDR1 SGHTA, CDR2 FQGNSA. CDR3 DNA sequence: TGTGCCAGCAGCACAAACAGGGGCCCCTATGGCTACACCTTC. Encoded protein: CASSTNRGPYGYTF.

The J gene is TRBJ1-1, the V gene TRBV19, with D maybe TRBD1 (6 bases). The CDR3 contains 16 residues. Trimming stripped 1 base from V and 3 bases from J, with 15 bases between. Per germline, CDR1 LNHDA and CDR2 SQIVND (reference sequence). CDR3 protein: CASSIGASQGHTEAFF. CDR3 bases: TGTGCCAGTAGTATAGGGGCGAGTCAGGGGCACACTGAAGCTTTCTTT.

This clone occurred once. The V gene is TRBV5-1, the J gene TRBJ2-7, with D uncertain. Germline V gene sequence: CDR1 SGHRS, CDR2 YFSETQ. With 1 base removed from V and 6 bases from J, the gap between germline ends came to 11 bases. The CDR3 totals 13 residues. The CDR3 is CASSLKLLGEQYF. The CDR3 nucleotides are TGCGCCAGCAGCTTGAAGTTACTCGGCGAGCAGTACTTC.

The chain is built from TRBV6-2 or TRBV6-3 and TRBJ1-6, with 8 bases fitting TRBD1. Per the germline V gene, CDR1 is MNHEY and CDR2 is SVGEGT. The CDR3 contains 16 residues. V gave up 4 bases and J gave up 10 bases; unmatched junction bases: 12. CDR3 protein: CASSSFRTGMLSPLHF. In DNA, the CDR3 is TGTGCCAGCAGTTCGTTTAGGACAGGGATGTTGTCACCCCTCCACTTT.

The rearrangement joins TRBV6-4 to TRBJ1-1; D is possibly TRBD1 (5 bases). The CDR3 is 13 residues long. Germline CDR1 reads MRHNA; CDR2 reads SNTAGT. V was pared by 5 bases and J by 5 bases, with 12 bases between. The CDR3 bases are TGTGCCAGCAGTCGACAGATCAATACTGAAGCTTTCTTT. It encodes CASSRQINTEAFF.

Remarks on this clone: Other DNA sequences in this specimen translate into the identical CDR3. V gene TRBV3-1 (or the pseudogene TRBV3-2) combines with J gene TRBJ1-5, with a tentative D call TRBD1 (6 bases). The CDR3 sequence is 13 residues long. Per the germline V gene, CDR1 is LGHDT and CDR2 is YNNKEL (reference sequence). Trimming removed 2 bases from V and 4 bases from J, with 6 bases in between. CDR3 residues: CASSQTGNQPQHF. The CDR3 coding sequence is TGTGCCAGCAGCCAAACAGGGAATCAGCCCCAGCATTTT.

V and J are TRBV4-1 and TRBJ1-6, with D possibly matching TRBD1 (5 bases). The CDR3 runs 19 residues. Per the germline V gene, CDR1 is MGHRA and CDR2 is YSYEKL. Between the trimmed V and J ends, which lost 4 bases and 0 bases, there was a span of 19 bases. DNA of the CDR3: TGCGCCAGCAGCCCACTGGGGGGGATGAACAACTCCTATAATTCACCCCTCCACTTT. Amino acid sequence: CASSPLGGMNNSYNSPLHF.

The chain has TRBV19 and TRBJ2-7; D may be TRBD2 (6 bases). Germline lookup yields CDR1 LNHDA and CDR2 SQIVND (reference sequence). The CDR3 contains 13 residues. Trimming removed 4 bases from V and 1 base from J, with 8 bases in between. This CDR3 is CASSNGGSYEQYF. As DNA, the CDR3 is TGTGCCAGTAGTAATGGAGGGTCCTACGAGCAGTACTTC. Full variable domain (missing parts from reference TRBV19 and TRBJ2-7): DGGITQSPKYLFRKEGQNVTLSCEQNLNHDAMYWYRQDPGQGLRLIYYSQIVNDFQKGDIAEGYSVSREKKESFPLTVTSAQKNPTAFYLCASSNGGSYEQYFGPGTRLTVT.

This clone has just one count. The chain combines TRBV11-1 with TRBJ2-4; D might be TRBD1 (6 bases). V was shortened by 1 base and J by 1 base, with 11 bases between the two germline ends. Looked up from germline, CDR1 is SGHAT and CDR2 is FQDESV (reference sequence). The CDR3 totals 16 residues. Written as DNA, the CDR3 is TGTGCCAGCAGCTTAGTAACAGGGACGGCCAAAAACATTCAGTACTTC. This sequence encodes CASSLVTGTAKNIQYF.

The chain joins TRBV11-2 to TRBJ1-1; no definite D call. CDR3 length: 15 residues. CDR1 is SGHAT, CDR2 FQNNGV, per germline. Trimming removed 5 bases at V and 1 base at J, with 14 bases between. The CDR3 DNA sequence: TGTGCCAGCAGCCCTCCGGACTGGACGAACACTGAAGCTTTCTTT. Translating gives CASSPPDWTNTEAFF.

The chain has TRBV11-2 and TRBJ2-2; D remains ambiguous. In germline, CDR1 is SGHAT, CDR2 FQNNGV. CDR3 size: 15 residues. Trimming cost V 4 bases and J 7 bases, with 16 bases left between them. This CDR3 is CASSSPQTSRGELFF. CDR3 bases: TGTGCCAGCAGCTCCCCACAGACCTCGCGCGGGGAGCTGTTTTTT.

The chain is built from TRBV25-1 and TRBJ1-1; 9 bases are a match to TRBD1. The V gene end was trimmed by 4 bases and the J gene end by 10 bases; junction bases not matched to a gene: 7. Per the germline V gene, CDR1 is MGHDK and CDR2 is SYGVNS. This CDR3 contains 13 residues. This CDR3 is CASSGWDREGAFF. CDR3 in DNA: TGTGCCAGCAGTGGGTGGGACAGGGAAGGAGCTTTCTTT.

This sequence joins TRBV6-5 and TRBJ1-6; the D gene is possibly TRBD1 (5 bases). The CDR3 runs 16 residues. The germline CDR1 and CDR2 sequences are MNHEY and SVGAGI. With 1 base removed from V and 7 bases from J, the gap between germline ends came to 14 bases. CDR3 sequence reads: CASSYYSGRTNSPLHF. The DNA for the CDR3 is TGTGCCAGCAGTTACTACTCTGGACGGACAAATTCACCCCTCCACTTT.

The chain carries TRBV11-2 and TRBJ2-3, with 12 bases aligning to TRBD2. Germline V gene lookup returns CDR1 SGHAT and CDR2 FQNNGV. V lost 7 bases and J lost 0; bases outside the gene matches: 5. The CDR3 is made up of 16 amino acids. The CDR3 DNA sequence: TGTGCCAGCACCCGACTAGCGGGGGTGAGCACAGATACGCAGTATTTT. Encoded protein: CASTRLAGVSTDTQYF.

The V call is TRBV7-6, the J call TRBJ1-4; 7 nucleotides align to TRBD1. The V and J ends lost 5 bases and 7 bases, in that order; junction bases with no gene match: 10. The CDR3 extends over 15 amino acids. CDR1 SGHVS and CDR2 FNYEAQ come from the germline V gene. CDR3 amino acids: CASSRDRVSGEKLFF. CDR3 DNA: TGTGCCAGCAGCCGTGACAGGGTATCGGGTGAAAAACTGTTTTTT.

J is TRBJ1-2 and V is TRBV6-5, with D unresolved. The V and J ends lost 7 bases and 4 bases respectively, with 10 bases between them. Germline V gene lookup returns CDR1 MNHEY and CDR2 SVGAGI. This CDR3 has 12 residues. In DNA, the CDR3 is TGTGCCAGCAAATCGGGTGTCTATGGCTACACCTTC. This gives the protein CASKSGVYGYTF.

The chain combines TRBV5-4 with TRBJ2-7, with D perhaps matching TRBD2 (6 bases). Germline V lookup: CDR1 SGHNT, CDR2 YYREEE (reference sequence). The length of the CDR3 is 17 residues. Between the trimmed V and J ends, which lost 0 bases and 0 bases, there was a span of 16 bases. The CDR3 nucleotides are TGTGCCAGCAGCTTGGCCGGTGGGACTCTCAGCTCCTACGAGCAGTACTTC. This sequence encodes CASSLAGGTLSSYEQYF.